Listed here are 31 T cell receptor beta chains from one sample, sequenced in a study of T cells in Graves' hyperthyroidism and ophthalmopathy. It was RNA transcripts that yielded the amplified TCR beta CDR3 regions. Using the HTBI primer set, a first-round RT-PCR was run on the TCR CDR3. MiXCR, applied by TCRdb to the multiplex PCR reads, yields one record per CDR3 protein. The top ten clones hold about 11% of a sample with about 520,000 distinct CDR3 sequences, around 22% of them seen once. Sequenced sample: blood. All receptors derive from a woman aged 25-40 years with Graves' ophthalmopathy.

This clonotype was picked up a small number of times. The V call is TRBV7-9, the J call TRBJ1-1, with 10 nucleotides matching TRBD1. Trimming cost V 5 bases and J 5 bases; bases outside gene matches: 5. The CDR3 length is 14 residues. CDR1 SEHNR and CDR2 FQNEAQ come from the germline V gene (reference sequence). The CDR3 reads CASSQTGGKTEAFF. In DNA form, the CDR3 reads TGTGCCAGCAGCCAGACAGGGGGCAAAACTGAAGCTTTCTTT.

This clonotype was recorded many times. The CDR3, as DNA: TGTGCCAGTAGTATAGGGAGTACGTACGAGCAGTACTTC. As protein: CASSIGSTYEQYF. J is TRBJ2-7 and V is TRBV19, with no clear D. Germline V lookup: CDR1 LNHDA, CDR2 SQIVND (reference sequence). CDR3 length equals 13 residues. V gave up 1 base and J gave up 4 bases, with 8 bases separating them.

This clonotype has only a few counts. CDR3 region: CASSPTGGPGNSPLHF. CDR3 DNA sequence: TGTGCCAGCAGCCCCACGGGGGGCCCGGGTAATTCACCCCTCCACTTT. V and J are TRBV3-1 and TRBJ1-6; D is possibly TRBD1 (6 bases). There are 16 residues in the CDR3. Germline V gene lookup returns CDR1 LGHDT and CDR2 YNNKEL (reference sequence). With 4 bases removed from V and 6 bases from J, the gap between germline ends came to 16 bases.

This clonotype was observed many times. CDR3 amino acids: CSARVPAATEAFF. The CDR3 DNA is TGCAGTGCTAGAGTTCCGGCTGCGACTGAAGCTTTCTTT. The chain is built from TRBV20-1 and TRBJ1-1; no definite D call. V gave up 1 base and J gave up 5 bases, with 11 bases separating them. The CDR3 sequence is 13 residues long. Germline CDR1 is DFQATT and CDR2 is SNEGSKA (reference sequence).

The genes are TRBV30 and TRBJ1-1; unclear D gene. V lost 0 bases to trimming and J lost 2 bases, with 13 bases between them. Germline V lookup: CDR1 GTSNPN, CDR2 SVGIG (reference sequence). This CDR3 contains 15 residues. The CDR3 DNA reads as TGTGCCTGGAGTGTCCTCGGTGGCAGTAACACTGAAGCTTTCTTT. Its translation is CAWSVLGGSNTEAFF.

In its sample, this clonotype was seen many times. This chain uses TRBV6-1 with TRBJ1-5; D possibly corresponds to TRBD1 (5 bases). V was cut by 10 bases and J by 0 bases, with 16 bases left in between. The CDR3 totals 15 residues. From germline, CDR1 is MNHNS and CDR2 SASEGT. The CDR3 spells CATNPLQDSNQPQHF. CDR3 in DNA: TGTGCCACCAATCCCTTACAGGATAGCAATCAGCCCCAGCATTTT.

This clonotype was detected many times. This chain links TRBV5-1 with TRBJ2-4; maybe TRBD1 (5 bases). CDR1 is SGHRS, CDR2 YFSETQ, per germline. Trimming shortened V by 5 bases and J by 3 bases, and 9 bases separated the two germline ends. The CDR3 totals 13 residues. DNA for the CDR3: TGCGCCAGCAGAAGGGGTGACAAAAACATTCAGTACTTC. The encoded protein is CASRRGDKNIQYF.

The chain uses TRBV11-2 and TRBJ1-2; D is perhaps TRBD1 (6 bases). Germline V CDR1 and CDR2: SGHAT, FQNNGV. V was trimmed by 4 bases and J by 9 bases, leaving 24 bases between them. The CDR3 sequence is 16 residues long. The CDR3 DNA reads TGTGCCAGCAGCTCTCCCCAGGACAGCACCCTCAGAAGCTACACCTTC. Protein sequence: CASSSPQDSTLRSYTF.

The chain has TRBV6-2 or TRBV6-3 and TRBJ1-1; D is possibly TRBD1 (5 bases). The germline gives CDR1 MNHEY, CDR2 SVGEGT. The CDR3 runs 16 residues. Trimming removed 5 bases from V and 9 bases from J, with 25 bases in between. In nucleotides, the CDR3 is TGTGCCAGCAGTAGTCAAGCAGGGCCGAACCGAAAACAAGCTTTCTTT. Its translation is CASSSQAGPNRKQAFF.

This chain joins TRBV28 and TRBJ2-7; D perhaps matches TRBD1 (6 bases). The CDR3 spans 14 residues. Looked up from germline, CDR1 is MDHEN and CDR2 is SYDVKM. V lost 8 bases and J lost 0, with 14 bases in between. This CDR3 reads CASAYRVPSYEQYF. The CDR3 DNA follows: TGTGCCAGCGCATACAGGGTACCCTCCTACGAGCAGTACTTC.

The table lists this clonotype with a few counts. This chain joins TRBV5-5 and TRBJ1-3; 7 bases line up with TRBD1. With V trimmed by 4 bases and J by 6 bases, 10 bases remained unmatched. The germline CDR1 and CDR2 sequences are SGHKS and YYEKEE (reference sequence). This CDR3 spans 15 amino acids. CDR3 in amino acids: CASSVTGEPENTIYF. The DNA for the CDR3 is TGTGCCAGCAGCGTTACAGGGGAGCCTGAAAACACCATATATTTT.

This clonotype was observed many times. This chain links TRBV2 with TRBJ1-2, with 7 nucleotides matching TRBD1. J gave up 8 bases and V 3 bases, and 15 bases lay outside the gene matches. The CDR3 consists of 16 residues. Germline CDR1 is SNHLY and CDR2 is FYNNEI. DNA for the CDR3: TGTGCCAGCAGTGAGAGGAGGGACAGCTCCTTGGGAGGCTACACCTTC. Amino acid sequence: CASSERRDSSLGGYTF.

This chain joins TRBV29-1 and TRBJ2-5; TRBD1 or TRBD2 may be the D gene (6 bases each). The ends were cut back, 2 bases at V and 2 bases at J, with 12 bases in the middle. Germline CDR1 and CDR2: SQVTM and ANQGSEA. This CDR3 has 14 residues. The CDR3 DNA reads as TGCAGCGTTGAATGGGGGGCAATGCAAGAGACCCAGTACTTC. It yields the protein CSVEWGAMQETQYF. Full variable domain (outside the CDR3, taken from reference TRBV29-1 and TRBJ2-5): SAVISQKPSRDICQRGTSLTIQCQVDSQVTMMFWYRQQPGQSLTLIATANQGSEATYESGFVIDKFPISRPNLTFSTLTVSNMSPEDSSIYLCSVEWGAMQETQYFGPGTRLLVL.

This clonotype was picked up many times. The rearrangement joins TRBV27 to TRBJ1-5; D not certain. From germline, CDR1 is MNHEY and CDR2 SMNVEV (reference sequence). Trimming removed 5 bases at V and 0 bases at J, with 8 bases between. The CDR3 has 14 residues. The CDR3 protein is CASSPGLSNQPQHF. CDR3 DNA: TGTGCCAGCAGTCCTGGACTTAGCAATCAGCCCCAGCATTTT.

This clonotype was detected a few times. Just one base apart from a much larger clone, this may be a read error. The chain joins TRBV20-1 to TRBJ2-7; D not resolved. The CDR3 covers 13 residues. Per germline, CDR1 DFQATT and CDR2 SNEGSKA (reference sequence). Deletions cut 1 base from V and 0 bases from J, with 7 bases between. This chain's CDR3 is CSARVRTSYEQYF. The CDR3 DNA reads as TGCAGTGCTAGAGTGCGGACCTCCTACGAGCAGTACTTC.

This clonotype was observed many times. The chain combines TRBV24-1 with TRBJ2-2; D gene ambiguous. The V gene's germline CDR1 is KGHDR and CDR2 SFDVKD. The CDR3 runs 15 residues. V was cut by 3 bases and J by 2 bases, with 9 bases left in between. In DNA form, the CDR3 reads TGTGCCACCAGTGATGCCCTAATTAACACCGGGGAGCTGTTTTTT. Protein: CATSDALINTGELFF.

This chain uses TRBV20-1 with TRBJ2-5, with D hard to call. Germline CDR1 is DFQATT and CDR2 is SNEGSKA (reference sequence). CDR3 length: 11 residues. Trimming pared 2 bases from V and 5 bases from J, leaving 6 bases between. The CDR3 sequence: CSARKGETQYF. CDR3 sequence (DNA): TGCAGTGCTAGAAAGGGTGAGACCCAGTACTTC.

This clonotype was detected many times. The CDR3 bases are TGTGCCAGCAGTTTATCTTCAGGGTGGGGAAACATTCAGTACTTC. Amino acids: CASSLSSGWGNIQYF. V is TRBV27 and J is TRBJ2-4, with D perhaps TRBD1 (5 bases). Between the trimmed V and J ends, which lost 0 bases and 6 bases, there was a span of 12 bases. Germline-derived CDR1 and CDR2 are MNHEY and SMNVEV (reference sequence). This CDR3 is built from 15 residues.

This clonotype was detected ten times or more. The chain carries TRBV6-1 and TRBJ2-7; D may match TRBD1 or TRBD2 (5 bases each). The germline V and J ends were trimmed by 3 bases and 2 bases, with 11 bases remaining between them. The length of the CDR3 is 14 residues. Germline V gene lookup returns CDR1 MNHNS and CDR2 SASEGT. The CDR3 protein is CASSEGRFAYEQYF. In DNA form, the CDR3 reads TGTGCCAGCAGTGAGGGACGATTTGCCTACGAGCAGTACTTC.

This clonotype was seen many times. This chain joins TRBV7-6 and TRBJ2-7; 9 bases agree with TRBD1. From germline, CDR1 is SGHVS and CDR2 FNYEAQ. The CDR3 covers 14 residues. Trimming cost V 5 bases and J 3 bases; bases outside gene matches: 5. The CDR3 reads CASSRQGGSYEQYF. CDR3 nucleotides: TGTGCCAGCAGCCGACAGGGGGGAAGCTACGAGCAGTACTTC.

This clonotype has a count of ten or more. This CDR3 reads CASSITSDGLEQYF. The CDR3 nucleotides are TGTGCCAGTAGTATTACCTCTGACGGGCTCGAGCAGTACTTC. The gene calls are TRBV19 and TRBJ2-7; D is uncertain. V lost 3 bases and J lost 6, with 15 bases in between. Germline V gene data show CDR1 as LNHDA and CDR2 as SQIVND (reference sequence). This CDR3 comprises 14 residues.

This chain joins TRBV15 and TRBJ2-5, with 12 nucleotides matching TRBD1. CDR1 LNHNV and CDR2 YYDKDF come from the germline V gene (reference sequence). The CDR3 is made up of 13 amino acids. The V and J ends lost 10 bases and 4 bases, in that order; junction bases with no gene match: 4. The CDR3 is CAIRDRGRETQYF. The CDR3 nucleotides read TGTGCCATCCGGGACAGGGGGCGAGAGACCCAGTACTTC.

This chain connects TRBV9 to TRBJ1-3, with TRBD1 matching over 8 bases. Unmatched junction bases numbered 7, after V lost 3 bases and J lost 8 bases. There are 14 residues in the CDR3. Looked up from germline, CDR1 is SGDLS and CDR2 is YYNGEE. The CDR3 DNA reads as TGTGCCAGCAGCGCCAGGACAGGGACGGACACCATATATTTT. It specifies CASSARTGTDTIYF.

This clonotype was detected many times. In DNA, the CDR3 is TGTGCCAGCAGCCACAGCACGCAGGGAATTCAGCCCCAGCATTTT. The encoded protein is CASSHSTQGIQPQHF. This chain connects TRBV3-1 to TRBJ1-5, with a weak D call TRBD1 (5 bases). This CDR3 contains 15 residues. Trimming pared 3 bases from V and 6 bases from J, leaving 15 bases between. Germline CDR1 reads LGHDT; CDR2 reads YNNKEL (reference sequence). Combining the CDR3 with reference TRBV3-1 and TRBJ1-5 gives the whole variable domain DTAVSQTPKYLVTQMGNDKSIKCEQNLGHDTMYWYKQDSKKFLKIMFSYNNKELIINETVPNRFSPKSPDKAHLNLHINSLELGDSAVYFCASSHSTQGIQPQHFGDGTRLSIL.

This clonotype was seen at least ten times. For the CDR3, the DNA is TGTGCCAGCAGTGATGGGACACCGGATGGCTACACCTTC. Its protein product is CASSDGTPDGYTF. V is TRBV2 and J is TRBJ1-2; possible D gene TRBD1, 6 bases. Between the trimmed V and J ends, which lost 3 bases and 6 bases, there was a span of 11 bases. The CDR3 loop spans 13 amino acids. Germline CDR1 reads SNHLY; CDR2 reads FYNNEI.

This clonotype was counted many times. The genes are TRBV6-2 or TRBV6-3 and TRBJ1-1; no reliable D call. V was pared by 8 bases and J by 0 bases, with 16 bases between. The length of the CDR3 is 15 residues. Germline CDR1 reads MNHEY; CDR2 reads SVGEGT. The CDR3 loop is CASFSNRHMNTEAFF. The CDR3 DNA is TGTGCCAGCTTCTCGAACAGACACATGAACACTGAAGCTTTCTTT.

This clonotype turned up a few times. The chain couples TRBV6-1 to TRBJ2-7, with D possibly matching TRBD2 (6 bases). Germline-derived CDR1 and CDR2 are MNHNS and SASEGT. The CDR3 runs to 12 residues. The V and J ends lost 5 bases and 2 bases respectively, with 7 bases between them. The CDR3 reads CASSREPYEQYF. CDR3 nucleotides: TGTGCCAGCAGTCGGGAGCCCTACGAGCAGTACTTC.

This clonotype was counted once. CDR3 nucleotides: TGTGCCAGCAGCCCCTCGGTCAAGGGCGGCTACACCTTC. It specifies CASSPSVKGGYTF. The chain joins TRBV5-6 to TRBJ1-2; D uncertain. The CDR3 loop spans 13 amino acids. V was clipped by 4 bases and J by 8 bases, with 15 bases between them. In germline, CDR1 is SGHDT, CDR2 YYEEEE.

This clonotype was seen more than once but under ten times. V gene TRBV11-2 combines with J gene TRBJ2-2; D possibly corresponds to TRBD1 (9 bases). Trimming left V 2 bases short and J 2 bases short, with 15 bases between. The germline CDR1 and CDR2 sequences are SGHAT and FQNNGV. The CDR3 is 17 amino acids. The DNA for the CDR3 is TGTGCCAGCAGCTTACGGGGGGGACAGGGTAACACCGGGGAGCTGTTTTTT. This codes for CASSLRGGQGNTGELFF.

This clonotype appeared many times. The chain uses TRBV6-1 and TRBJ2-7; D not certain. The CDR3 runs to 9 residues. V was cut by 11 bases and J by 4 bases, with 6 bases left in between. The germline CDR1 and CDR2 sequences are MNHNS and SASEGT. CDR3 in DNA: TGTGCCGCCGGGTACGAGCAGTACTTC. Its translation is CAAGYEQYF.

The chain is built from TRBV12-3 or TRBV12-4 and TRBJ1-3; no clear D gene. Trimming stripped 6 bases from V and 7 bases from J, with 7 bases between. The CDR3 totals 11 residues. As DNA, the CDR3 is TGTGCCAGCAGGGTTTTGAACACCATATATTTT. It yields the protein CASRVLNTIYF.